The 31 T cell receptor beta chains below were found in one sample sequenced in a study of T cell repertoires in ileal Crohn's disease. Here immunoSEQ multiplex PCR was the method, and the copy in TCRdb shows in-frame clones only, minus some. The table records roughly 15,000 clones, around 65% of them present only once. The material sequenced was ileal tissue. The source is an adult with Crohn's disease.

The chain combines TRBV18 with TRBJ1-2, with 10 positions matching TRBD1. CDR1 and CDR2 from the germline V gene are KGHSH and LQKENI. The CDR3 is 16 amino acids. Germline trimming cut 3 bases from V and 7 bases from J; bases unmatched to any gene: 11. The CDR3 DNA reads TGTGCCAGCTCACCTCAGGGACAGGGGAAGATTGGTGGCTACACCTTC. Protein: CASSPQGQGKIGGYTF.

Only a few counts were recorded for this clone. This chain joins TRBV7-6 and TRBJ1-3, with a tentative D call TRBD1 (5 bases). The CDR3 length is 13 residues. Germline V gene data show CDR1 as SGHVS and CDR2 as FNYEAQ. Between the trimmed V and J ends, which lost 5 bases and 7 bases, there was a span of 12 bases. In nucleotides, the CDR3 is TGTGCCAGCAGCGGGGACTGGGGGAACACCATATATTTT. Its translation: CASSGDWGNTIYF.

The J gene is TRBJ1-3, the V gene TRBV5-6; a weak D match, TRBD1 (6 bases). The CDR3 runs to 15 residues. V was shortened by 5 bases and J by 0 bases, with 12 bases between the two germline ends. CDR1 is SGHDT and CDR2 is YYEEEE in the germline V gene. The CDR3 is CASRETGHSGNTIYF. The CDR3 DNA reads TGTGCCAGCAGAGAGACAGGACACTCTGGAAACACCATATATTTT.

This clone was seen more than once but under ten times. This chain joins TRBV27 and TRBJ2-3; TRBD2 matches at 11 bases. Germline V gene lookup returns CDR1 MNHEY and CDR2 SMNVEV (reference sequence). Trimming cost V 5 bases and J 3 bases; bases outside gene matches: 10. This CDR3 region has 17 residues. CDR3: CASSNRLAGGPTDTQYF. CDR3 nucleotide sequence: TGTGCCAGCAGTAACCGATTAGCGGGGGGGCCAACAGATACGCAGTATTTT.

The J gene is TRBJ2-1, the V gene TRBV30, with D possibly being TRBD2 (6 bases). The CDR3 is 16 residues long. Germline CDR1 GTSNPN, CDR2 SVGIG (reference sequence). The V and J ends lost 3 bases and 9 bases respectively, with 24 bases between them. The CDR3 sequence: CAWSALRGFNGGEQFF. As DNA, the CDR3 is TGTGCCTGGAGCGCCCTAAGGGGTTTTAACGGGGGTGAGCAGTTCTTC. Full variable domain (missing parts from reference TRBV30 and TRBJ2-1): SQTIHQWPATLVQPVGSPLSLECTVEGTSNPNLYWYRQAAGRGLQLLFYSVGIGQISSEVPQNLSASRPQDRQFILSSKKLLLSDSGFYLCAWSALRGFNGGEQFFGPGTRLTVL.

The chain has TRBV6-1 and TRBJ1-5; TRBD1 might be the D (5 bases). This CDR3 contains 14 residues. Germline lookup yields CDR1 MNHNS and CDR2 SASEGT. V lost 8 bases, J lost 4 bases, and 15 bases lay in between. The CDR3 protein is CASDGGALNQPQHF. In DNA, the CDR3 is TGTGCCAGCGACGGAGGGGCACTTAATCAGCCCCAGCATTTT.

This rearrangement joins TRBV7-3 to TRBJ1-6; D is possibly TRBD1 (5 bases). This CDR3 is 14 amino acids long. V lost 2 bases, J lost 6 bases, and 8 bases lay in between. Germline CDR1 and CDR2: SGHTA and FQGTGA. CDR3 nucleotides: TGTGCCAGCAGCTTAGACAGCCGTAATTCACCCCTCCACTTT. This translates into CASSLDSRNSPLHF. Combining the CDR3 with reference TRBV7-3 and TRBJ1-6 gives the whole variable domain GAGVSQTPSNKVTEKGKYVELRCDPISGHTALYWYRQSLGQGPEFLIYFQGTGAADDSGLPNDRFFAVRPEGSVSTLKIQRTERGDSAVYLCASSLDSRNSPLHFGNGTRLTVT.

This chain connects TRBV5-6 to TRBJ2-7, with 12 bases that match TRBD2. This CDR3 is built from 14 residues. Looked up from germline, CDR1 is SGHDT and CDR2 is YYEEEE. V trimming: 5 bases; J trimming: 4 bases; junction bases outside the gene matches: 4. CDR3 nucleotide sequence: TGTGCCAGCAGACGACTAGCGGGAGTATACGAGCAGTACTTC. Protein: CASRRLAGVYEQYF.

In its sample, this clone was seen a few times. J is TRBJ2-5 and V is TRBV2; 7 bases are a match to TRBD2. The J call is in doubt because the DNA end fits TRBJ2-7 better. CDR1 is SNHLY, CDR2 FYNNEI, per germline. The CDR3 extends over 15 amino acids. This CDR3 is CASSELREHSYEQYF. CDR3 sequence (DNA): TGTGCCAGCAGTGAATTGCGGGAGCACTCCTACGAGCAGTACTTC.

CDR3 DNA: TGTGCCAGCAGGTCCGACGGAGCGTCTTCCGAAGCTTTCTTT. It codes for CASRSDGASSEAFF. The rearrangement uses TRBV6-6 and TRBJ1-1; D uncertain. Trimming took off 6 bases at V and 8 bases at J, with 19 bases between the two ends. CDR3 length: 14 residues. Germline assignment: CDR1 MNHNY and CDR2 SVGAGI (reference sequence).

The chain uses TRBV6-1 and TRBJ2-3; TRBD2 agrees at 12 bases. The CDR3 extends over 17 amino acids. Germline values: CDR1 MNHNS, CDR2 SASEGT. V shed 2 bases and J 3 bases; nucleotides not matched to a gene: 6. The CDR3: CASSEWTSGANTDTQYF. The DNA for the CDR3 is TGTGCCAGCAGTGAATGGACTAGCGGGGCGAATACAGATACGCAGTATTTT.

This rearrangement joins TRBV9 to TRBJ2-7; D gene ambiguous. Per germline, CDR1 SGDLS and CDR2 YYNGEE. The CDR3 has 15 amino acids. Trimming removed 0 bases from V and 3 bases from J, with 13 bases in between. The CDR3 nucleotides read TGTGCCAGCAGCGTAGGTGAGTTTAGAGGCTACGAGCAGTACTTC. Translation: CASSVGEFRGYEQYF.

This clone has more than one count but fewer than ten. The chain combines TRBV9 with TRBJ2-1, with a weak D call TRBD2 (6 bases). Germline V gene lookup returns CDR1 SGDLS and CDR2 YYNGEE. The V gene lost 0 bases and the J gene lost 0 bases, with 10 bases spanning the gap. CDR3 length equals 16 residues. CDR3 nucleotide sequence: TGTGCCAGCAGCGTAGCGGACGGGAGCTCCTACAATGAGCAGTTCTTC. This encodes CASSVADGSSYNEQFF.

A remark on this clone: This CDR3 is also generated by other DNA sequences in the sample. The CDR3 spells CASSPDRVRNTIYF. The CDR3, as DNA: TGCGCCAGCAGCCCAGACAGGGTGCGAAACACCATATATTTT. The chain recombines TRBV5-1 with TRBJ1-3; 7 nucleotides match TRBD1. Losses at the gene ends were 4 bases for V and 5 bases for J; bases not matched to a gene: 6. This CDR3 spans 14 amino acids. The germline V gene encodes CDR1 SGHRS and CDR2 YFSETQ.

The V call is TRBV4-1, the J call TRBJ1-5; D remains unclear. The length of the CDR3 is 13 residues. The V end lost 0 bases, the J end lost 7 bases, and 7 bases lay between the germline ends. CDR1 and CDR2 from the germline V gene are MGHRA and YSYEKL. CDR3 in amino acids: CASSQDPGQPQHF. The CDR3 nucleotides are TGCGCCAGCAGCCAAGATCCGGGACAGCCCCAGCATTTT.

The CDR3 region is CASSGQGPYNSPLHF. The CDR3 DNA follows: TGTGCCAGCAGTGGTCAGGGCCCCTATAATTCACCCCTCCACTTT. The chain is built from TRBV2 and TRBJ1-6; possibly TRBD1 for D (5 bases). Per germline, CDR1 SNHLY and CDR2 FYNNEI. Trimming left V 4 bases short and J 2 bases short, with 9 bases between. The CDR3 consists of 15 residues.

This chain links TRBV27 with TRBJ1-3, with 7 bases aligning to TRBD1. The junction had 1 base not matched to a gene; V was cut back by 3 bases and J by 2 bases. The CDR3 contains 14 residues. The germline V gene has CDR1 MNHEY and CDR2 SMNVEV (reference sequence). The CDR3 nucleotides are TGTGCCAGCAGTTTCGGACAGGCTGGAAACACCATATATTTT. This gives the protein CASSFGQAGNTIYF.

The chain employs TRBV25-1 and TRBJ2-6, with D possibly being TRBD1 (5 bases). Germline V CDR1 and CDR2: MGHDK, SYGVNS. Between the trimmed V and J ends, which lost 6 bases and 0 bases, there was a span of 12 bases. This CDR3 comprises 16 residues. For the CDR3, the DNA is TGTGCCAGCAGCTCGCAGGGTAGCTCTGGGGCCAACGTCCTGACTTTC. It codes for CASSSQGSSGANVLTF.

The rearrangement uses TRBV5-4 and TRBJ2-2, with D perhaps TRBD2 (5 bases). Per the germline V gene, CDR1 is SGHNT and CDR2 is YYREEE (reference sequence). V lost 7 bases and J 6 bases, leaving 16 bases between the germline ends. The CDR3 sequence is 14 residues long. The CDR3, as DNA: TGTGCCAGCGGTGGAGGCGGTGGTGCCGGGGAGCTGTTTTTT. The encoded protein is CASGGGGGAGELFF.

This chain links TRBV11-1 with TRBJ2-5, with 8 bases lining up with TRBD1. This CDR3 region has 15 residues. The germline V gene has CDR1 SGHAT and CDR2 FQDESV (reference sequence). The junction had 6 bases not matched to a gene; V was cut back by 1 base and J by 5 bases. In DNA form, the CDR3 reads TGTGCCAGCAGCTTAGGGCAGGGGGCGGTGGAGACCCAGTACTTC. Amino acids: CASSLGQGAVETQYF.

V usage is TRBV7-2 and J usage is TRBJ2-3; TRBD2 matches at 10 bases. V was pared by 5 bases and J by 0 bases, with 11 bases of the junction left unmatched. Germline CDR1 and CDR2: SGHTA and FQGNSA. This CDR3 region has 18 residues. In DNA, the CDR3 is TGTGCCAGCAGCGTTTATTTATCTAGCGGGAGTAGCACAGATACGCAGTATTTT. This gives the protein CASSVYLSSGSSTDTQYF.

This clone was recorded only once. V gene TRBV30 combines with J gene TRBJ1-2; maybe TRBD1 (5 bases). This CDR3 has 15 amino acids. The ends were cut back, 4 bases at V and 0 bases at J, with 15 bases in the middle. The V gene's germline CDR1 is GTSNPN and CDR2 SVGIG (reference sequence). CDR3 in amino acids: CAWTSVGATNYGYTF. The CDR3 DNA reads as TGTGCCTGGACTTCGGTAGGGGCGACTAACTATGGCTACACCTTC.

This chain uses TRBV6-6 with TRBJ1-6; D is perhaps TRBD1 (5 bases). Germline V gene data show CDR1 as MNHNY and CDR2 as SVGAGI (reference sequence). The CDR3 spans 15 residues. Trimming left V 0 bases short and J 7 bases short, with 10 bases between. CDR3 sequence reads: CASSYSGALNSPLHF. DNA for the CDR3: TGTGCCAGCAGTTACTCAGGGGCTCTGAATTCACCCCTCCACTTT.

The chain couples TRBV7-9 to TRBJ2-3; 9 nucleotides match TRBD2. Trimming took 5 bases from V and 6 from J; bases not matched to a gene: 15. There are 17 residues in the CDR3. Germline CDR1 is SEHNR and CDR2 is FQNEAQ (reference sequence). The CDR3 DNA sequence: TGTGCCAGCAGCCCCACTCGCGGGGGGGCCCGTTTTGATACGCAGTATTTT. This translates into CASSPTRGGARFDTQYF. The full variable domain, with the rest looked up from reference TRBV7-9 and TRBJ2-3, is DTGVSQNPRHKITKRGQNVTFRCDPISEHNRLYWYRQTLGQGPEFLTYFQNEAQLEKSRLLSDRFSAERPKGSFSTLEIQRTEQGDSAMYLCASSPTRGGARFDTQYFGPGTRLTVL.

With regard to this clone: A read error may account for a junction end that differs from germline. The chain links TRBV30 to TRBJ2-1; unclear D gene. CDR3 length: 11 residues. CDR1 and CDR2 from the germline V gene are GTSNPN and SVGIG (reference sequence). The CDR3 DNA follows: TGTGCCTGGAGTGTACAAGGAGCCCCGCTCTTC. Translating gives CAWSVQGAPLF.

This clone was found once. V gene TRBV10-3 combines with J gene TRBJ2-7; perhaps TRBD2 as D (6 bases). V lost 8 bases and J lost 3, with 14 bases in between. Germline-derived CDR1 and CDR2 are ENHRY and SYGVKD. This CDR3 region has 13 residues. The CDR3 bases are TGTGCCATCGCAGAACGGGAGATCTACGAGCAGTACTTC. Translating it yields CAIAEREIYEQYF.

The CDR3 DNA reads as TGTGCCATCAGTGGACTAGCGGGACCCGGGGAGCTGTTTTTT. Translated, it gives CAISGLAGPGELFF. The chain couples TRBV10-3 to TRBJ2-2; 11 bases map to TRBD2. Germline assignment: CDR1 ENHRY and CDR2 SYGVKD. The length of the CDR3 is 14 residues. With V trimmed by 4 bases and J by 6 bases, 1 base remained unmatched.

The genes are TRBV5-6 and TRBJ1-2, with TRBD1 matching 8 bases. Germline V gives CDR1 SGHDT, CDR2 YYEEEE. V lost 1 base and J lost 4; bases outside the gene matches: 6. The CDR3 spans 15 residues. The CDR3 DNA reads as TGTGCCAGCAGCTTGATACAGGGGGAACTCTATGGCTACACCTTC. This sequence encodes CASSLIQGELYGYTF.

With regard to this clone: Relative to the germline gene, one junction end is altered; a read error may explain this. The chain carries TRBV7-9 and TRBJ1-4; 8 bases map to TRBD1. CDR3 size: 15 residues. CDR1 is SEHNR and CDR2 is FQNEAQ in the germline V gene (reference sequence). CDR3 sequence reads: CASSLSGTGNEKLFF. The DNA of the CDR3 is TGTGCCAGCAGCTTATCCGGGACAGGAAATGAAAAGCTGTTTTTT.

V and J are TRBV2 and TRBJ2-7; tentative D call: TRBD2 (6 bases). The V end lost 8 bases, the J end lost 6 bases, and 14 bases lay between the germline ends. Germline CDR1 and CDR2: SNHLY and FYNNEI. The CDR3 consists of 12 residues. CDR3 sequence: CASRSGGSEQYF. In nucleotides, the CDR3 is TGTGCCAGCCGCAGTGGAGGGAGCGAGCAGTACTTC.

Concerning this clone: This same CDR3 is encoded by further DNA sequences in the sample. This rearrangement joins TRBV2 to TRBJ1-4; TRBD1 agrees at 12 bases. J was trimmed by 8 bases and V by 6 bases; bases with no gene match: 4. CDR3 size: 14 residues. The V gene's germline CDR1 is SNHLY and CDR2 FYNNEI. CDR3 protein: CASSAGTGGEKLFF. The CDR3 DNA is TGTGCCAGCAGCGCCGGGACAGGGGGCGAAAAACTGTTTTTT. Filled out from reference TRBV2 and TRBJ1-4, the complete variable domain reads EPEVTQTPSHQVTQMGQEVILRCVPISNHLYFYWYRQILGQKVEFLVSFYNNEISEKSEIFDDQFSVERPDGSNFTLKIRSTKLEDSAMYFCASSAGTGGEKLFFGSGTQLSVL.